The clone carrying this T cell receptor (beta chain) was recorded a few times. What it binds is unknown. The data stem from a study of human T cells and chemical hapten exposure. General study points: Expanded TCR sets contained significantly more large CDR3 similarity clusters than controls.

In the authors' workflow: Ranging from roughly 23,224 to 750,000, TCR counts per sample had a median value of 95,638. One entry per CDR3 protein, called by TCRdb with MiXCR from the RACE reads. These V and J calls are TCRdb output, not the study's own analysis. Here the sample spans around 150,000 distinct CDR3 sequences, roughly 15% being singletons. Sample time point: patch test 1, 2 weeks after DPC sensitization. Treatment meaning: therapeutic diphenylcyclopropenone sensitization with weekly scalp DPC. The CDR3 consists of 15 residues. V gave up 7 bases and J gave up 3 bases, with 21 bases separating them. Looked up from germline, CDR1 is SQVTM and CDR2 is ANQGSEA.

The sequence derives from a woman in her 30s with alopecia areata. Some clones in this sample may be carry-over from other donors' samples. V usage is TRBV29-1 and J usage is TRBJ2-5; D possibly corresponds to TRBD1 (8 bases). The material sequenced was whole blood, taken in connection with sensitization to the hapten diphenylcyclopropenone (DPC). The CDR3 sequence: CSAEGQGGWKETQYF. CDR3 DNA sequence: TGCAGCGCCGAAGGACAGGGAGGGTGGAAAGAGACCCAGTACTTC.